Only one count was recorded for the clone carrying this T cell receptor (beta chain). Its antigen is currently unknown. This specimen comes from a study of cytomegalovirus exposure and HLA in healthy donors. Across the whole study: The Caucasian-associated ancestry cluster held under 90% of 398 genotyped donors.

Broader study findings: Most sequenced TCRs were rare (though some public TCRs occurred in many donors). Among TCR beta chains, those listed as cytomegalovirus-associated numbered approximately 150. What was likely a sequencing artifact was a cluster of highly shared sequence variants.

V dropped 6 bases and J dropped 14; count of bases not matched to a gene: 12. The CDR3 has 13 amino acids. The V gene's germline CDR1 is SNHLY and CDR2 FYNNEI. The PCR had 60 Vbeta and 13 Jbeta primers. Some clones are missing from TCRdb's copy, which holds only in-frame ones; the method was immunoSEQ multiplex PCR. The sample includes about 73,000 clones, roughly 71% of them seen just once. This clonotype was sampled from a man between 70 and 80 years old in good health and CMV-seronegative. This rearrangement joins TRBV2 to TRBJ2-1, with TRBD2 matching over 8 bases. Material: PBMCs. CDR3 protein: CASSGGPAGEKFF. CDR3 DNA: TGTGCCAGCAGCGGTGGACCAGCGGGAGAAAAGTTCTTC.